This TCR beta chain emerged from a study of cytomegalovirus exposure and HLA in healthy donors. Findings and limits, study-wide: Earlier analysis yielded a pattern in which most TCR beta V segments were productive about 90% or about 30% of the time. A reported reduction in N-insertions relative to the approximately 640-donor mean was seen in an Asian-associated ancestry cluster in a later analysis.

Primers included in the PCR were 60 Vbeta and 13 Jbeta primers. Libraries were prepared by immunoSEQ multiplex PCR; TCRdb keeps only in-frame clonotypes and omits some of them. The sample has 90,000 to 100,000 clones, 55% to 70% seen once. This clone was counted once. Its target is not known. The sequence was collected from a boy younger than 18 in good health and CMV-seropositive. Sequencing was done on a sample of PBMCs.

The CDR3 DNA follows: TGTGCCAGCAGCGCCCGTCTACAGGGCTTGCGTACAGATACGCAGTATTTT. Its translation is CASSARLQGLRTDTQYF. The rearrangement uses TRBV7-9 and TRBJ2-3; D is perhaps TRBD1 (6 bases). Germline values: CDR1 SEHNR, CDR2 FQNEAQ (reference sequence). The length of the CDR3 is 17 residues. Trimming removed 5 bases from V and 3 bases from J, with 21 bases in between.